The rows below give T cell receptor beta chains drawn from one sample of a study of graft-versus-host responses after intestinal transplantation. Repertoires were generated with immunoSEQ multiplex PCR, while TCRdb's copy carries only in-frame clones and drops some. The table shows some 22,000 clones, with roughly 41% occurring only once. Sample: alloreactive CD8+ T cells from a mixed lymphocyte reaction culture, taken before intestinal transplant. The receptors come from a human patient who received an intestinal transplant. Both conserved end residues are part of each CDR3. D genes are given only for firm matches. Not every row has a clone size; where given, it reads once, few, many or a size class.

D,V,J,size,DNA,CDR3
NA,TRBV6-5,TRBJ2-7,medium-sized,TGTGCCGCAGGGGAGGCTCCCCCCTACGAGCAGTACTTC,CAAGEAPPYEQYF
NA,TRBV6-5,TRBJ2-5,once,TGTGCCAGCAGATCACCGGTCGGAGAGACCCAGTACTTC,CASRSPVGETQYF
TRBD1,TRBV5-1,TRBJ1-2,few,TGCGCCAGCAGCTTCACAGGGGGGAGCTATGGCTACACCTTC,CASSFTGGSYGYTF
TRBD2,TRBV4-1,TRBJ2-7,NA,TGCGCCAGCAGCCAGCCTCCCGGGACTAGCGCCGAAGAGCAGTACTTC,CASSQPPGTSAEEQYF
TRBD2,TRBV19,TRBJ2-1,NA,TGTGCCAGTAGCCCATGGGGGACTAGCGGATACAATGAGCAGTTCTTC,CASSPWGTSGYNEQFF
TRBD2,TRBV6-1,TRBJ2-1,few,TGTGCCAGCAGACTCAGCGGGAGAGGCTACAATGAGCAGTTCTTC,CASRLSGRGYNEQFF
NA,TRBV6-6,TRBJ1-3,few,TGTGCCAGCAGCCTCGTTGGGACGGCCGGGAACACCATATATTTT,CASSLVGTAGNTIYF
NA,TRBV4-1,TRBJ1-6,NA,TGCGCCAGCAGCCAAGAGGGACTTTTACCCGGATCACCCCTCCACTTT,CASSQEGLLPGSPLHF
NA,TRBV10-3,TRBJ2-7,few,TGTGCCATCGTGCGGGACCTCTCCTACGAGCAGTACTTC,CAIVRDLSYEQYF
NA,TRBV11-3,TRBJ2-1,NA,TGTGCCAGCGCGAAAGGAGGGGGTAGGGACAATGAGCAGTTCTTC,CASAKGGGRDNEQFF
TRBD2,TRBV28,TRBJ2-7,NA,TGTGCCAGCAGTTCTCCAACTAGCGTCTTCGAGCAGTACTTC,CASSSPTSVFEQYF
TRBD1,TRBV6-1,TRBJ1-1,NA,TGTGCCAGCAGTGATCCGGCGGTGACAGGGAGCGCTTTCTTT,CASSDPAVTGSAFF
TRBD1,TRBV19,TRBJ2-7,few,TGTGCCAGTACTTTGACAGGGGAAGGGTACGAGCAGTACTTC,CASTLTGEGYEQYF
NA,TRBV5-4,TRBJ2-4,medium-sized,TGTGCCAGCAGCTTGCGCGGTACGGCCAAAAACATTCAGTACTTC,CASSLRGTAKNIQYF
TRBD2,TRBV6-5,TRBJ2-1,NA,TGTGCCAGCAGTTACAAGCGGGGCGTCTACAATGAGCAGTTCTTC,CASSYKRGVYNEQFF